This T cell receptor (beta chain) stems from a study of T-cell memory formation after mild COVID-19. Regarding this clonotype: Its antigen is unknown.

The CDR3 sequence is 13 residues long. V lost 4 bases to trimming and J lost 6 bases; unmatched junction nucleotides: 4. CDR1 KGHDR and CDR2 SFDVKD come from the germline V gene. TCRdb passed the 5' RACE reads through MiXCR, listing each CDR3 protein once. Of about 250,000 distinct CDR3 sequences detected, less than 20% appear once; the ten largest clones hold 2.1%. The study's findings and limits: CD4+ contracting clones lay mainly in CM and EM, CD8+ ones in EMRA. Confirmation was lacking for SARS-CoV-2 specificity of second-wave clones that peaked on day 37. Memory cells collected pre-infection included some clones that later responded, suggesting cross-reactive memory joined.

The sample was PBMCs or a T cell subset sorted from them (not recorded which). The V and J genes are TRBV24-1 and TRBJ2-7; 8 bases are a match to TRBD1. The TCR originated in an adult woman who had mild COVID-19 (a few samples of this study predate the infection). Cell type and time point are not known. Here the CDR3 reads CATSDWTGIEQYF. CDR3 in DNA: TGTGCCACCAGTGACTGGACAGGGATCGAGCAGTACTTC.